This T cell receptor (beta chain) appears in the sequencing data of a study of Ad26.COV2.S vaccination and SARS-CoV-2 variants. On the study more broadly: Intramuscular Ad26.COV2.S doses were given once or twice, 56 days apart. The study, taken as a whole, reports: Those who received vaccine or placebo ended up with similar non-spike TCR breadth.

To note about this clone: As yet, its antigen is unknown.

Sample treatment: some 19 received Ad26.COV2.S at low or high dose, single or two shots; five or six received placebo; per-sample allocation not given. Day 63 after the first injection of vaccine or placebo was the sampling time. The CDR3 covers 13 residues. V was clipped by 6 bases and J by 5 bases; unmatched bases: 6. Germline V gives CDR1 MDHEN, CDR2 SYDVKM. Measured with immunoSEQ multiplex PCR; TCRdb has only the in-frame clones, and not every one. The table records roughly 400,000 clones, around 89% of them present only once. This TCR came from a person aged 18-65 years who received the Ad26.COV2.S COVID-19 vaccine or a placebo. This sequence joins TRBV28 and TRBJ1-2; TRBD1 matches 7 bases. The starting material was peripheral blood, obtained in a trial of Ad26.COV2.S vaccine versus placebo. The CDR3 loop reads CASSLRDRYGYTF. Written as DNA, the CDR3 is TGTGCCAGCAGCCTCCGGGACAGATATGGCTACACCTTC.